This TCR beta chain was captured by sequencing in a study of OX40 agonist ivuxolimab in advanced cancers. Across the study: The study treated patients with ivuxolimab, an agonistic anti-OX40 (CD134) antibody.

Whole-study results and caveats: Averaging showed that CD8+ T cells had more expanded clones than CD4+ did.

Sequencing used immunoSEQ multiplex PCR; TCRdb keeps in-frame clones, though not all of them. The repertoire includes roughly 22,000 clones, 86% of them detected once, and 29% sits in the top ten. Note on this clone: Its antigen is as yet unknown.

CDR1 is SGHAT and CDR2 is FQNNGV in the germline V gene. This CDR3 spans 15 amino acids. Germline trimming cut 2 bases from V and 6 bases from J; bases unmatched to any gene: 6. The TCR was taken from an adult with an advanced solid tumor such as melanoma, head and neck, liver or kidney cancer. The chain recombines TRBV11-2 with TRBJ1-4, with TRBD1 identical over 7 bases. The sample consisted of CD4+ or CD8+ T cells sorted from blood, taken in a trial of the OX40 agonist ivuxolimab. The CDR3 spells CASSLSGGGDEKLFF. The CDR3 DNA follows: TGTGCCAGCAGCTTATCGGGAGGGGGCGATGAAAAACTGTTTTTT.